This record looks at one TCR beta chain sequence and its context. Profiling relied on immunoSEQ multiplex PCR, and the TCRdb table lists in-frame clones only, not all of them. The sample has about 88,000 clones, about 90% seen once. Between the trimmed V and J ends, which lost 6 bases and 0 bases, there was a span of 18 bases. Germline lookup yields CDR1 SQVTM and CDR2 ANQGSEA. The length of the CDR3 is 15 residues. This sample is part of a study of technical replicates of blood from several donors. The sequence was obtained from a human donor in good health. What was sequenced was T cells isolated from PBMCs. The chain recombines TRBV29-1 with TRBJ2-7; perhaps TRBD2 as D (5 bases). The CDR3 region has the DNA TGCAGCGTCGGATACGGACTCTCCAGCTCCTACGAGCAGTACTTC. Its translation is CSVGYGLSSSYEQYF.